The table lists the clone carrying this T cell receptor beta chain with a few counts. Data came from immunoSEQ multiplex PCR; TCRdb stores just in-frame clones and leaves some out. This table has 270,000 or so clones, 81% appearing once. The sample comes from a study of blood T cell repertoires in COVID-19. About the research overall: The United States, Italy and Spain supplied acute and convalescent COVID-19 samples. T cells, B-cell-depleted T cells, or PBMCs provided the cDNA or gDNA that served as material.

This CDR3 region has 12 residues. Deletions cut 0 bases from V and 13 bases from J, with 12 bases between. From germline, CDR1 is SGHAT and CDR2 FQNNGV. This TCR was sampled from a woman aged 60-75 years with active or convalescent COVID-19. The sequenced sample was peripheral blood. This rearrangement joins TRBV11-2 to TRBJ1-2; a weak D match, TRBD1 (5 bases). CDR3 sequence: CASSLEGEGFTF. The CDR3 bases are TGTGCCAGCAGCTTAGAGGGGGAGGGATTCACCTTC.